The 2 T cell receptor beta chains given below trace back to one sample, sequenced in a study of cytomegalovirus exposure and HLA in healthy donors. Vbeta (60) and Jbeta (13) primers were used in the PCR. Profiled with immunoSEQ multiplex PCR; TCRdb holds only in-frame clones, not every one. Of 120,000 to 150,000 clones listed, 65% to 85% are singletons. Sequenced material: PBMCs. All receptors derive from a man aged 18 to 29 in good health and CMV-seronegative.

This chain connects TRBV11-2 to TRBJ2-7, with D maybe TRBD1 (6 bases). The V gene lost 5 bases and the J gene lost 0 bases, with 20 bases spanning the gap. Germline CDR1 SGHAT, CDR2 FQNNGV. This CDR3 region has 17 residues. This chain's CDR3 is CASSPLAGTRSSYEQYF. The CDR3 DNA is TGTGCCAGCAGCCCCCTTGCCGGGACAAGGAGCTCCTACGAGCAGTACTTC.

The genes are TRBV6-5 and TRBJ1-1, with 9 nucleotides matching TRBD1. The CDR3 is 14 residues long. Germline loops: CDR1 MNHEY, CDR2 SVGAGI. V lost 6 bases to trimming and J lost 4 bases; unmatched junction nucleotides: 6. This CDR3 reads CASSARDRVTEAFF. The CDR3 DNA reads TGTGCCAGCAGCGCCCGGGACAGGGTCACTGAAGCTTTCTTT.